Below, 6 T cell receptor beta chains from the same sample are listed, as sequenced in a study of control samples from healthy donors and cancer patients. The protocol was immunoSEQ multiplex PCR, while the TCRdb copy is restricted to in-frame clones and leaves out a portion. In the table there are fewer than 300,000 clones, 82% of which are singletons. The specimen was PBMCs. The receptors derive from a woman aged 55-69 years with lung cancer.

This clone appeared once. The chain combines TRBV11-3 with TRBJ2-1, with 8 positions matching TRBD1. The CDR3 runs to 14 residues. Germline CDR1 SGHNT, CDR2 YENEEA. The V segment lost 1 base and the J segment 7 bases; nucleotides outside the gene matches: 3. Written as DNA, the CDR3 is TGTGCCAGCAGCTTAGCAGGGGGCTCGAATGAGCAGTTCTTC. It encodes CASSLAGGSNEQFF.

This clone was recorded a few times. The chain recombines TRBV19 with TRBJ2-2, with TRBD2 matching 10 bases. The CDR3 has 16 amino acids. Germline lookup yields CDR1 LNHDA and CDR2 SQIVND (reference sequence). The V and J ends lost 0 bases and 7 bases, in that order; junction bases with no gene match: 5. CDR3 region: CASSIDHGLAVGELFF. The CDR3 DNA reads TGTGCCAGTAGTATAGATCACGGACTAGCGGTCGGGGAGCTGTTTTTT.

On this clone itself: Other nucleotide sequences from this sample produce the same CDR3. This rearrangement joins TRBV3-1 (or the pseudogene TRBV3-2) to TRBJ1-2; D unclear. Germline values: CDR1 LGHDT, CDR2 YNNKEL (reference sequence). The germline V and J ends were trimmed by 8 bases and 6 bases, with 10 bases remaining between them. The CDR3 is 11 residues long. CDR3 nucleotide sequence: TGTGCCAGCGGATCGGTTCATGGCTACACCTTC. Its protein product is CASGSVHGYTF.

This clone has a single count. V usage is TRBV10-3 and J usage is TRBJ1-1; possible D gene TRBD1, 6 bases. V dropped 10 bases and J dropped 2 bases, with 14 bases sitting between them. This CDR3 has 13 residues. The germline V gene encodes CDR1 ENHRY and CDR2 SYGVKD. DNA for the CDR3: TGTGCCACCAGGGGTCTGGGAAACACTGAAGCTTTCTTT. Translated, it gives CATRGLGNTEAFF.

The chain uses TRBV2 and TRBJ1-6; 7 bases are shared with TRBD1. Germline CDR1 and CDR2: SNHLY and FYNNEI. The V segment lost 10 bases and the J segment 6 bases; nucleotides outside the gene matches: 12. The CDR3 is 15 residues long. The CDR3 here is CATNRGTAPNSPLHF. CDR3 DNA: TGTGCCACTAACCGGGGGACAGCTCCTAATTCACCCCTCCACTTT.

This clone was recorded many times. The chain employs TRBV27 and TRBJ1-2; 7 bases align to TRBD1. The CDR3 contains 13 residues. In germline, CDR1 is MNHEY, CDR2 SMNVEV (reference sequence). The V segment lost 0 bases and the J segment 8 bases; nucleotides outside the gene matches: 3. This CDR3 is CASSLSTGSGYTF. The CDR3 nucleotides are TGTGCCAGCAGTTTATCGACAGGGTCGGGCTACACCTTC.